This TCR beta chain was profiled in a study of blood T cell repertoires in COVID-19. Study context: The origin of the acute and convalescent COVID-19 samples was the United States, Italy and Spain. PBMCs, B-cell-depleted T cells, or T cells provided the cDNA or gDNA that made up the material.

Trimming pared 4 bases from V and 4 bases from J, leaving 10 bases between. The length of the CDR3 is 13 residues. From germline, CDR1 is SGHNT and CDR2 YENEEA. The repertoire was sequenced with immunoSEQ multiplex PCR; TCRdb's copy has only in-frame clones and lacks some. The sample has roughly 190,000 clones, roughly 80% seen once. Sequencing input: peripheral blood. The source is a woman in her 50s with acute or convalescent COVID-19. The chain joins TRBV11-3 to TRBJ2-5, with a weak D call TRBD2 (5 bases). The CDR3 DNA follows: TGTGCCAGCAGCTATACTAGGGCAGAGACCCAGTACTTC. Translating gives CASSYTRAETQYF.